This T cell receptor (beta chain) was sequenced during a study of cytomegalovirus exposure and HLA in healthy donors. The V gene's germline CDR1 is MNHNY and CDR2 SVGAGI (reference sequence). The CDR3 spans 14 residues. The trim removed 9 bases at V and 4 bases at J, leaving 12 bases unmatched. Sequencing was performed with immunoSEQ multiplex PCR; in TCRdb, only in-frame clones are kept and a portion is missing. The sample lists 70,000 or so clones; 85% to 95% were seen once. The specimen was PBMCs. The J gene is TRBJ2-7, the V gene TRBV6-6; 7 positions match TRBD2. The TCR comes from a woman aged 18-29 years in good health and CMV-seronegative. For the CDR3, the DNA is TGTGCCAGTCGGGTGGCGGGAGATGGGTACGAGCAGTACTTC. Protein: CASRVAGDGYEQYF.